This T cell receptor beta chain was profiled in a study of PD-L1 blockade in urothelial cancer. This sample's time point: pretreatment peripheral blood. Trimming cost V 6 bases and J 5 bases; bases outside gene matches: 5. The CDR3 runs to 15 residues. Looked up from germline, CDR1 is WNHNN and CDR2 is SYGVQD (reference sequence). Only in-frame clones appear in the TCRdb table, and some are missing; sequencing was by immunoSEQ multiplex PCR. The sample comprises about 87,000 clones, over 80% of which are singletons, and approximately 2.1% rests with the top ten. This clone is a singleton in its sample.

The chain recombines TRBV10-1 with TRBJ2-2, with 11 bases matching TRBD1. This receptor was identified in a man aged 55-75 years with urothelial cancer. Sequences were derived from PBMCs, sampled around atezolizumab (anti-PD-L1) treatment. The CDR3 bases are TGCGCCAGCAGCACCGGGACAGGGGGAACCGGGGAGCTGTTTTTT. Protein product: CASSTGTGGTGELFF.